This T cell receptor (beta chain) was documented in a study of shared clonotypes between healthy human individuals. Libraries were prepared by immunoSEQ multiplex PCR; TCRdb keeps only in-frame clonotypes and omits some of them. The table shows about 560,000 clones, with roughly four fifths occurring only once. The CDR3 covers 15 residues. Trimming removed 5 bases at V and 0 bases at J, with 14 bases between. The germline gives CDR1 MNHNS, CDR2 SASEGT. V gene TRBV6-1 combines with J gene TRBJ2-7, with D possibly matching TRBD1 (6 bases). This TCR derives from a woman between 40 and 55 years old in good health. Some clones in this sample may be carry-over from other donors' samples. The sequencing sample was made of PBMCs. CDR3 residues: CASSPRQASSYEQYF. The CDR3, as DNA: TGTGCCAGCAGTCCCAGACAGGCGAGCTCCTACGAGCAGTACTTC.